The rows below give T cell receptor beta chains drawn from one sample of a study of shared clonotypes between healthy human individuals. Sequenced by immunoSEQ multiplex PCR; TCRdb stores in-frame clones only, minus some. This table has over a million clones, under 99% appearing once. Sequencing used naive CD4+ T cells sorted from blood. The receptors come from a man in his thirties or forties in good health. Both conserved end residues are part of each CDR3. Fields, in order: CDR3 DNA, CDR3 protein, D gene, V gene, clone size, J gene, CDR3 length. A D gene is named only where the DNA matches it firmly. Clone sizes are given selectively: once, few, many, or a class where the clone is expanded.

TGTGCCAGCAGCCTGGGACTAGCGGGGGGGGACTCCTACGAGCAGTACTTC CASSLGLAGGDSYEQYF TRBD2 TRBV14 NA TRBJ2-7 17
TGTGCCAGCAGCTTGGGGGGACAGGGCATGGTCAGCAATCAGCCCCAGCATTTT CASSLGGQGMVSNQPQHF TRBD1 TRBV5-5 NA TRBJ1-5 18
TGTGCCAGCAGTTTCCGGGGGACAGGGATGGGTCAGCCCCAGCATTTT CASSFRGTGMGQPQHF TRBD1 TRBV6-5 NA TRBJ1-5 16
TGCGCCAGCAGGACGGTGAGTCACACTGAAGCTTTCTTT CASRTVSHTEAFF NA TRBV10-2 NA TRBJ1-1 13
TGTGCCAGCAGCACCCTAATTGGTCCAGGCGAGCAGTACTTC CASSTLIGPGEQYF NA TRBV6-5 NA TRBJ2-7 14
TGTGCCAGCAGCAAAACACCTGGGACTAGTAAGGGGGCTGAGCAGTTCTTC CASSKTPGTSKGAEQFF NA TRBV7-6 NA TRBJ2-1 17
TGCGCCAGCAGCCCCAGCGGGAGGGGCGGGAACGAGCAGTACTTC CASSPSGRGGNEQYF TRBD2 TRBV5-1 once TRBJ2-7 15
TGTGCCAGCAGCTCGACTAGCCCAATGGAGGATACGCAGTATTTT CASSSTSPMEDTQYF TRBD2 TRBV2 NA TRBJ2-3 15
TGTGCCAGCAGTTCTAGCGTCGAGCAGTACTTC CASSSSVEQYF NA TRBV28 NA TRBJ2-7 11
TGTGCCAGCAGCCCTGACAGGGCCGGCTATAGCAATCAGCCCCAGCATTTT CASSPDRAGYSNQPQHF TRBD1 TRBV2 NA TRBJ1-5 17
TGCGCCAGCAGCTTGGCTAGCCCCACCTACGAGCAGTACTTC CASSLASPTYEQYF NA TRBV5-1 NA TRBJ2-7 14
TGTGCCAGCAGCTTAGCGGGAGCAAAATACAATGAGCAGTTCTTC CASSLAGAKYNEQFF NA TRBV7-9 NA TRBJ2-1 15
TGTGCCAGCAGTTCTCTGGAAAAGGACTTCTACGAGCAGTACTTC CASSSLEKDFYEQYF NA TRBV28 NA TRBJ2-7 15
TGTGCCAGCAGTGGTAGACTGAGGGGAGAGACCCAGTACTTC CASSGRLRGETQYF NA TRBV25-1 NA TRBJ2-5 14
TGCGCCAGCAGCCAGAAGACTAGCGGGAGCGAATGCACCGGGGAGCTGTTTTTT CASSQKTSGSECTGELFF TRBD2 TRBV5-1 NA TRBJ2-2 18
TGTGCCAGCAGTGCTCTTTCCGGGACGGTTACCTACGAGCAGTACTTC CASSALSGTVTYEQYF NA TRBV6-1 once TRBJ2-7 16
TGCGCCAGCAGCTTGGGAACAGGGACCATGAACACTGAAGCTTTCTTT CASSLGTGTMNTEAFF NA TRBV5-1 NA TRBJ1-1 16